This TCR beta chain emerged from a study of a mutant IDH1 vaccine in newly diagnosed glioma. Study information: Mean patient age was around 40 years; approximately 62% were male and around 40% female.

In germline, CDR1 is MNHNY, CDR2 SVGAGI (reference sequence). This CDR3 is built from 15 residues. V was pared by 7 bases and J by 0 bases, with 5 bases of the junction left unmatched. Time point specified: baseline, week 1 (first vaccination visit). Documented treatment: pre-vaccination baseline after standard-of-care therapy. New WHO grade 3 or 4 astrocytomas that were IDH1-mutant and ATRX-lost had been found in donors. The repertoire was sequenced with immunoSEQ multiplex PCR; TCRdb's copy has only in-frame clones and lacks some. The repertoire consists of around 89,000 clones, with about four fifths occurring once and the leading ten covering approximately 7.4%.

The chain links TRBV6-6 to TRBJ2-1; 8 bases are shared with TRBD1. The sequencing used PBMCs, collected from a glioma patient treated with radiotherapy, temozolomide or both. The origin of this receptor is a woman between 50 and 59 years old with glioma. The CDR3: CASNDRGSSYNEQFF. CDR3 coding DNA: TGTGCCAGCAATGACAGGGGCAGCTCCTACAATGAGCAGTTCTTC.